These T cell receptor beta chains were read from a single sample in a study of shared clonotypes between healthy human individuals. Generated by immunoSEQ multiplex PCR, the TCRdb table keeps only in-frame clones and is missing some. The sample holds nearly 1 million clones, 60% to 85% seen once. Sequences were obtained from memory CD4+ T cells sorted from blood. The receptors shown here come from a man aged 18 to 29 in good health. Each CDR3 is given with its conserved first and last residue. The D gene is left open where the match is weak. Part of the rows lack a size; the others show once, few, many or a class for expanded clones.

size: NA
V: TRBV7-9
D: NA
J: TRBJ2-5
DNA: TGTGCCAGCAGCCCTCATGGGCGAGAAGGAGAGACCCAGTACTTC
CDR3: CASSPHGREGETQYF

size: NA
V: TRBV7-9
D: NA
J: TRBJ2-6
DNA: TGTGCCAGCAGCTTAGCGGCGGGAACTGGGGCCAACGTCCTGACTTTC
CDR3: CASSLAAGTGANVLTF

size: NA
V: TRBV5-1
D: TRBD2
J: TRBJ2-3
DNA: TGCGCCAGCAGCCCGGGAGGACCTTACGATACGCAGTATTTT
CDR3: CASSPGGPYDTQYF

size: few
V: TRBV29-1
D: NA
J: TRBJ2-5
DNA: TGCAGCGTGCCACAGGACTTGTACCAAGAGACCCAGTACTTC
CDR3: CSVPQDLYQETQYF

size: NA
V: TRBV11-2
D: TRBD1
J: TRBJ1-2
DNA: TGTGCCAGCAGAGGACAGGGAAACTATGGCTACACCTTC
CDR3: CASRGQGNYGYTF

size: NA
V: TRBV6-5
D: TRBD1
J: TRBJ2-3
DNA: TGTGCCAGCAGTTCCACCGGGACAGCTTTCACAGATACGCAGTATTTT
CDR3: CASSSTGTAFTDTQYF

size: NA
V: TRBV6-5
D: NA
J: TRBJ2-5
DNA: TGTGCCAGCAGTTATGGGGGATTAGGTGCGGAGACCCAGTACTTC
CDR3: CASSYGGLGAETQYF

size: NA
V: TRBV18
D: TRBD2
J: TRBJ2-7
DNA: TGTGCCAGCCGACTAGCGGGAGGCCCCTACGAGCAGTACTTC
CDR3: CASRLAGGPYEQYF

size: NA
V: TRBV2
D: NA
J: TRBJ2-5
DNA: TGTGCCAGCAGAGCTAACCAAGAGACCCAGTACTTC
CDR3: CASRANQETQYF

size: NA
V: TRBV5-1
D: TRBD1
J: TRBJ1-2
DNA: TGCGCCAGCAGCACGCTCGGGACAGACTATGGCTACACCTTC
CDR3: CASSTLGTDYGYTF

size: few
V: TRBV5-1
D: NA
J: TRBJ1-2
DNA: TGCGCCAGCAGCTTGGGGACTAACTATGGCTACACCTTC
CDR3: CASSLGTNYGYTF

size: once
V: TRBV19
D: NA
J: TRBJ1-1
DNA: TGTGCCAGTAGTATCACTGACCGGAGCGGAGCTTTCTTT
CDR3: CASSITDRSGAFF

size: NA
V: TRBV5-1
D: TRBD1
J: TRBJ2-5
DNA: TGCGCCAGCAGCCCTAGGAGGACAGGGGCCAAAGAGACCCAGTACTTC
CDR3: CASSPRRTGAKETQYF

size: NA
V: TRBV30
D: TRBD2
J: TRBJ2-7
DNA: TGTGCCTGGAGTGCTGGTAGCGGGGGGGCCTACGAGCAGTACTTC
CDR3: CAWSAGSGGAYEQYF

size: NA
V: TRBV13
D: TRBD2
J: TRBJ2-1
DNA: TGTGCCAGCAGCTTATATCCGCCCCCCCAGCGGGGGGTAAACAATGAGCAGTTCTTC
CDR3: CASSLYPPPQRGVNNEQFF

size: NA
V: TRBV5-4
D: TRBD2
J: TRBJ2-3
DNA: TGTGCCAGCCGACCCGGGACTAGCGGAACTGGCACAGATACGCAGTATTTT
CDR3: CASRPGTSGTGTDTQYF

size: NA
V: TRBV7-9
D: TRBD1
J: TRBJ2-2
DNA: TGTGCCAGCAGCCCCCGGGACAGGGGGCGTCGGAACACCGGGGAGCTGTTTTTT
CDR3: CASSPRDRGRRNTGELFF

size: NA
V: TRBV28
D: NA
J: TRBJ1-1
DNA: TGTGCCAGCAGCTCACCGACTGAAGCTTTCTTT
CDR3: CASSSPTEAFF

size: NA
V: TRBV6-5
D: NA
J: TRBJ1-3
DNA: TGTGCCAGCACCCGGACATCTGGAAACACCATATATTTT
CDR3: CASTRTSGNTIYF